The clone carrying this T cell receptor (beta chain) was observed a few times. The antigen remains undetermined. TCRdb redid the calling of the reads with MiXCR, one entry per CDR3 protein. The sample yields over 90,000 distinct CDR3 sequences, 15% to 20% seen once. These data originate in a study of T cell repertoires in cytomegalovirus infection. For the study at large: Public TCR beta signatures were indicative of both CMV infection and a matching HLA type. Whole-study results and caveats: Carriers of CMV and the relevant HLA type were discriminated by public TCR beta frequency. HLA-C-restricted TCR beta clonotypes specific for CMV led the ex vivo response.

The V segment lost 6 bases and the J segment 2 bases; nucleotides outside the gene matches: 5. Germline V gene data show CDR1 as SNHLY and CDR2 as FYNNEI. The CDR3 spans 14 residues. This rearrangement joins TRBV2 to TRBJ2-5; 8 bases are shared with TRBD1. The sequence came from a human donor in good health (CMV status not recorded). Some clones in this sample may be carry-over from other donors' samples. Source material: PBMCs. In nucleotides, the CDR3 is TGTGCCAGCAGGGAGGACAGGGCACAAGAGACCCAGTACTTC. Translated, it gives CASREDRAQETQYF.